The 9 T cell receptor beta chains below all came from one sample that was sequenced in a study of shared clonotypes between healthy human individuals (dated by TCRdb to the early 2020s). CD8 naive samples were CD45RO-negative cells positively selected for CCR7, giving a CD45RA+CCR7+ population that excluded TemRA cells. Library method: the immunoSEQ multiplex PCR assay. As stored in TCRdb, this immuneACCESS dataset retains in-frame rearrangements with V and J assigned. A fraction of the clones does not appear; measured against another copy, unresolved V genes explain less than half of the discrepancy, and the remainder lacks a known reason. In this sample the table shows about 2 million clones, about 95% of which occur a single time. The leading ten clones occupy 0.9% to 1.3% of the sample. Specimen: naive CD8+ T cells sorted from blood. The label giving this sample's cell subset or site can be read as: CD45RA+CCR7+. The receptor set was obtained from a man aged 18 to 29 in good health.

The CDR3 sequence is CASSQTSEVYEQYF. The CDR3 DNA reads as TGTGCCAGCAGTCAAACTAGCGAGGTCTACGAGCAGTACTTC. The chain couples TRBV6-5 to TRBJ2-7; 7 positions agree with TRBD2. The junction had 7 bases not matched to a gene; V was cut back by 5 bases and J by 3 bases. The CDR3 runs 14 residues. Germline lookup yields CDR1 MNHEY and CDR2 SVGAGI.

This chain links TRBV23-1 with TRBJ1-5; D gene ambiguous. TRBV23-1 is an ORF; its function is uncertain. The CDR3 sequence is 11 residues long. V lost 11 bases and J 8 bases, leaving 13 bases between the germline ends. CDR3 region: CALPETEPQHF. DNA of the CDR3: TGCGCCCTACCTGAAACGGAGCCCCAGCATTTT.

This chain's CDR3 is CASSMGTHVFQAQYF. For the CDR3, the DNA is TGTGCCAGCAGTATGGGGACACATGTTTTTCAGGCCCAGTACTTC. The chain joins TRBV6-6 to TRBJ2-5; D perhaps matches TRBD1 (6 bases). From germline, CDR1 is MNHNY and CDR2 SVGAGI (reference sequence). CDR3 length: 15 amino acids. Trimming removed 5 bases at V and 9 bases at J, with 22 bases between.

The DNA for the CDR3 is TGTGCCAGCAGTTCAGCGGGACTAGCGGGGAAGGAGACCCAGTACTTC. Protein product: CASSSAGLAGKETQYF. This chain links TRBV27 with TRBJ2-5, with 13 nucleotides matching TRBD2. The ends lost 4 bases at V and 5 bases at J; junction bases unmatched: 7. This CDR3 is built from 16 residues. Germline V lookup: CDR1 MNHEY, CDR2 SMNVEV (reference sequence).

The chain carries TRBV6-1 and TRBJ2-5; TRBD1 or TRBD2 may be the D gene (5 bases each). The CDR3 extends over 15 amino acids. The germline gives CDR1 MNHNS, CDR2 SASEGT. V lost 3 bases and J 5 bases, leaving 16 bases between the germline ends. CDR3 in amino acids: CASSEGVGPRETQYF. The DNA of the CDR3 is TGTGCCAGCAGTGAGGGGGTTGGCCCCCGGGAGACCCAGTACTTC.

V is TRBV27 and J is TRBJ1-6, with a possible D match to TRBD1 (5 bases). The CDR3 runs 14 residues. V gave up 5 bases and J gave up 8 bases, with 13 bases separating them. The germline gives CDR1 MNHEY, CDR2 SMNVEV (reference sequence). The CDR3 DNA reads as TGTGCCAGCAGTGCGCAGGGATGGGATTCACCCCTCCACTTT. Residues: CASSAQGWDSPLHF.

The gene calls are TRBV9 and TRBJ2-3, with 12 nucleotides matching TRBD2. This CDR3 spans 16 amino acids. Germline-derived CDR1 and CDR2 are SGDLS and YYNGEE. With 0 bases clipped from V and 5 bases from J, the junction kept 4 bases outside the gene matches. The CDR3 is CASSVELAGGQDTQYF. For the CDR3, the DNA is TGTGCCAGCAGCGTAGAACTAGCGGGAGGTCAAGATACGCAGTATTTT.

The chain employs TRBV21-1 and TRBJ2-5; TRBD1, the table's D call, was not compared with the DNA. TRBV21-1 is tagged as a pseudogene. The CDR3 consists of 16 residues. This chain's CDR3 is CASSTPQGAHQETQYF. The CDR3 bases are TGTGCCAGCAGCACACCACAGGGGGCCCACCAAGAGACCCAGTACTTC.

The rearrangement uses TRBV11-2 and TRBJ1-1, with 7 bases lining up with TRBD1. The CDR3 is made up of 13 amino acids. Unmatched junction bases numbered 4, after V lost 1 base and J lost 8 bases. Germline values: CDR1 SGHAT, CDR2 FQNNGV. Written as DNA, the CDR3 is TGTGCCAGCAGCTTAGGAGGGGGCGGGGAAGCTTTCTTT. It yields the protein CASSLGGGGEAFF. The full variable domain, rest sourced from reference TRBV11-2 and TRBJ1-1, is EAGVAQSPRYKIIEKRQSVAFWCNPISGHATLYWYQQILGQGPKLLIQFQNNGVVDDSQLPKDRFSAERLKGVDSTLKIQPAKLEDSAVYLCASSLGGGGEAFFGQGTRLTVV.